The T cell receptor beta chain described here comes from a study of blood T cells in healthy people across ages. Concerning this clonotype: Its antigen is currently unknown.

With a J-beta primer mix and a sample-barcoded 5' primer, a second PCR ran about 7 to 12 cycles. From the 5' RACE reads, TCRdb called clonotypes with MiXCR, one entry per CDR3 protein. The data show 800,000 or so distinct CDR3 sequences, 20% to 30% seen once. Notes on the study in general: Long-lived donors had more naive CD4+ cells and higher diversity than aged donors. Reliance upon unsorted PBMCs precluded definitive naive versus antigen-experienced comparison.

CDR3 size: 14 residues. CDR1 is MDHEN, CDR2 SYDVKM, per germline. Trimming took 6 bases from V and 0 from J, leaving 11 bases between them. The same specimen was also included in a second study, on T cells of mothers and their children. That investigation notes: A few healthy Caucasian mothers, along with their six children, served as the donors. Per mother, over 8 million TCR beta CDR3 reads were obtained; per child, approximately 3.2 million.

This chain links TRBV28 with TRBJ1-2; D might be TRBD1 (6 bases). Sequencing was performed on blood. The TCR comes from a boy aged 5-17 years in good health. DNA of the CDR3: TGTGCCAGCAGGGGGGACAACCCTAACTATGGCTACACCTTC. This gives the protein CASRGDNPNYGYTF.